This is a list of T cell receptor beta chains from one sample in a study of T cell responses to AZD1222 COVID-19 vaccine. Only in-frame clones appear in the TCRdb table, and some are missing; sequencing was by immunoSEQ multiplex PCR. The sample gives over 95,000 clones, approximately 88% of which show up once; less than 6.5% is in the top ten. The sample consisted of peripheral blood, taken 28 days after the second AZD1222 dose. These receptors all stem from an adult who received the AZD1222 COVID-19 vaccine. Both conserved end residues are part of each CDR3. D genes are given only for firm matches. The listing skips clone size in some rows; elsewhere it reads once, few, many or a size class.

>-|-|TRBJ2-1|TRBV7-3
TGTGCCAGCAGCTCGCATGGGGGCCTTGAGCAGTTCTTC
CASSSHGGLEQFF
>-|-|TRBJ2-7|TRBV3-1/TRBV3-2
TGTGCCAGCAGCCAGATGTCCCCACAGGTGCCCCGCTCCTACGAGCAGTACTTC
CASSQMSPQVPRSYEQYF
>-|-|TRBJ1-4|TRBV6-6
TGTGCCAGCAGCTCCCCCGGGGACTCACATAGGGAAAAACTGTTTTTT
CASSSPGDSHREKLFF
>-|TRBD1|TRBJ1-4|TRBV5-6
TGTGCCAGCAGCTCTCTTGACAGGGTCGGTGAAAAACTGTTTTTT
CASSSLDRVGEKLFF
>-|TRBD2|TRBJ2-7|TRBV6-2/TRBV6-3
TGTGCCAGCAGTTGGCCTAGCGGGGGGCAGAAACCCTACGAGCAGTACTTC
CASSWPSGGQKPYEQYF
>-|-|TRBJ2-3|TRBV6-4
TGTGCCAGCAGTTCCCTCCTGCAGGGTCCGCAGTATTTT
CASSSLLQGPQYF
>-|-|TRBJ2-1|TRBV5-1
TGCGCCAGCAGCTTGCTACTAGCTGAATACAATGAGCAGTTCTTC
CASSLLLAEYNEQFF
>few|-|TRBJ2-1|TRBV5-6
TGTGCCAGCAGCGCGCCCCGGGCCCTCAGTAGAAGCTCCTACAATGAGCAGTTCTTC
CASSAPRALSRSSYNEQFF
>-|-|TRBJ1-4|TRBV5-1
TGCGCCAGCAGCCTCCCAACGGAGAGCGGTGAAAAACTGTTTTTT
CASSLPTESGEKLFF
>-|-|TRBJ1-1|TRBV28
TGTGCCACCTCCGGGGCCACTGAAGCTTTCTTT
CATSGATEAFF
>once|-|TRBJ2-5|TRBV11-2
TGTGCCAGCAGCACTAGTGGGGTGGGGCGTGGAGAGACCCAGTACTTC
CASSTSGVGRGETQYF
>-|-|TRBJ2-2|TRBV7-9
TGTGCCAGCAGCCTGACTGTCTTCGGGGAGCTGTTTTTT
CASSLTVFGELFF
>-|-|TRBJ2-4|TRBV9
TGTGCCAGCGGGGGAGGCAAAAACATTCAGTACTTC
CASGGGKNIQYF
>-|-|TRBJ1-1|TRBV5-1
TGCGCCAGCAGCTTGGCGGGCAACCCGAACACTGAAGCTTTCTTT
CASSLAGNPNTEAFF
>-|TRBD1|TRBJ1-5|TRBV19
TGTGCCAGTAGTAGCGGCCGGGACAGAGGGAATCAGCCCCAGCATTTT
CASSSGRDRGNQPQHF
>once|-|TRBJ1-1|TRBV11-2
TGTGCCAGCGGATACCTCAGCGGGGGCGAGTACACTGAAGCTTTCTTT
CASGYLSGGEYTEAFF
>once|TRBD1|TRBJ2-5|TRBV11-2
TGTGCCAGCAGCCCCGGGACAGCGCAAGAGACCCAGTACTTC
CASSPGTAQETQYF
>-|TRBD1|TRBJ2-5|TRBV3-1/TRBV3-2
TGTGCCAGCAGCCTGGGACAGGGAGGGCAAGAGACCCAGTACTTC
CASSLGQGGQETQYF
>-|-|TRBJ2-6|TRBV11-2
TGTGCCAGCAGCTTAACCTCTGGGGCCAACGTCCTGACTTTC
CASSLTSGANVLTF